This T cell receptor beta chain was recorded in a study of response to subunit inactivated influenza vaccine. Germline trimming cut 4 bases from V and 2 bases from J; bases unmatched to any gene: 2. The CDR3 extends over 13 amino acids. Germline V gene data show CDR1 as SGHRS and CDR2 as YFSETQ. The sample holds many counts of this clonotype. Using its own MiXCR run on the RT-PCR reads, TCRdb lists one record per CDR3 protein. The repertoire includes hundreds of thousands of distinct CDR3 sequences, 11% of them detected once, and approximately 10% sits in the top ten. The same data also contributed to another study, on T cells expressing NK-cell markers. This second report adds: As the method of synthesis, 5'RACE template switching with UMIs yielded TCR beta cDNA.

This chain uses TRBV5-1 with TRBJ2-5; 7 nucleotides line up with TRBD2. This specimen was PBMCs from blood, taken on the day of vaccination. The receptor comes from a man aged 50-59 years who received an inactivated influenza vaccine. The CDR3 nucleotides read TGCGCCAGCAGCACGGGACTACAAGAGACCCAGTACTTC. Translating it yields CASSTGLQETQYF.